This TCR beta chain was sequenced in a study of blood T cell repertoires in COVID-19. Study overall: PBMCs, B-cell-depleted T cells, or T cells provided the cDNA or gDNA that made up the material.

Original data processing: Amplifying reference gene primers gave estimates of nucleated cell counts. The data were produced by immunoSEQ multiplex PCR, yet TCRdb's version contains in-frame clones alone and is incomplete. That table is the source of V, J and clone size, and D and trimming were worked out from the DNA. The table has 300,000 to 450,000 clones, about 90% seen once; the top ten hold approximately 0.97%. This clone appeared once. Before they entered the study, exposed participants had met a COVID-19 case within 2 weeks. The CDR3 is made up of 17 amino acids. Looked up from germline, CDR1 is SGHNT and CDR2 is YENEEA. V lost 6 bases, J lost 4 bases, and 16 bases stayed unmatched.

This TCR was recovered from a woman in her 30s who had been exposed to COVID-19. This chain connects TRBV11-3 to TRBJ1-2; 8 bases match TRBD1. Sequences were obtained from PBMCs or T cells enriched from blood (not recorded which). The CDR3 region has the DNA TGTGCCAGCAGGCCCGGGACAGGCTCAGAGGACGGCTATGGCTACACCTTC. Amino acid sequence: CASRPGTGSEDGYGYTF.